This paragraph reports one TCR beta chain. At one boundary the junction diverges from the germline segment, which might be a read error. Per germline, CDR1 SGHVS and CDR2 FQNEAQ. This CDR3 region has 15 residues. The record originates from a study of blood T cell repertoires in COVID-19. Participants' reported clinical history set cohort assignment. Two negative PCRs, clearance, or symptom resolution characterized the recovered Cohort 3 donors. TCRdb's copy holds only in-frame clones and misses some; the assay was immunoSEQ multiplex PCR. The sample yields roughly 250,000 clones, around 87% seen once. This chain joins TRBV7-8 and TRBJ2-7, with 9 nucleotides matching TRBD2. Sequenced: PBMCs or T cells enriched from blood (not recorded which). The receptor's source is a woman between 50 and 59 years old who had recovered from COVID-19. The CDR3 is CASRLDGGRAVEQYF. The CDR3 DNA reads TGTGCCAGCAGGTTAGATGGCGGGAGGGCCGTCGAGCAGTACTTC.